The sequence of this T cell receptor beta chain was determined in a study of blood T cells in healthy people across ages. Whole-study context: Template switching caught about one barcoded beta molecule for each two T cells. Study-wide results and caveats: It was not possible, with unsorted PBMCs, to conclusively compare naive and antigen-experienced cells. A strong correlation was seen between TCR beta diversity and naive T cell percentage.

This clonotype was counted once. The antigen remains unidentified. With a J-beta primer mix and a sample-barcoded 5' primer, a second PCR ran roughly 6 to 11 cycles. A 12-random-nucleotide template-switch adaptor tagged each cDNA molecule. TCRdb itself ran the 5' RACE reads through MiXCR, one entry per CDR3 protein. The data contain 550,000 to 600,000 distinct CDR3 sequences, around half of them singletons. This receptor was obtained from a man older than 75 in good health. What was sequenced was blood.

CDR3 nucleotide sequence: TGTGCCAGCAGCTTTGGACTAGTCGGGCAAAATGAGCAGTTCTTC. Its translation: CASSFGLVGQNEQFF. The chain couples TRBV7-2 to TRBJ2-1, with 7 nucleotides matching TRBD2. The germline CDR1 and CDR2 sequences are SGHTA and FQGNSA. V was pared by 3 bases and J by 7 bases, with 9 bases of the junction left unmatched. This CDR3 has 15 residues. Full variable domain (rest looked up from reference TRBV7-2 and TRBJ2-1): GAGVSQSPSNKVTEKGKDVELRCDPISGHTALYWYRQSLGQGLEFLIYFQGNSAPDKSGLPSDRFSAERTGGSVSTLTIQRTQQEDSAVYLCASSFGLVGQNEQFFGPGTRLTVL.